The subject of this entry is one T cell receptor beta chain. Its specificity is unknown. CDR3 size: 15 residues. V was clipped by 5 bases and J by 6 bases; unmatched bases: 13. The germline V gene has CDR1 MDHEN and CDR2 SYDVKM. The sample comes from a study of shared clonotypes between healthy human individuals. Whole-study results and caveats: Generally, naive subsets came out with larger estimated richness than memory subsets.

Clones were read by immunoSEQ multiplex PCR, and TCRdb kept only the in-frame ones, dropping some. This table has about 2.4 million clones, under 95% appearing once. The TCR was taken from a man aged 18 to 30 in good health. Some clones in this sample may be carry-over from other donors' samples. The rearrangement joins TRBV28 to TRBJ2-7, with TRBD1 identical over 7 bases. The sequencing sample was made of naive CD4+ T cells from PBMCs. Subset noted: CD45RA+ positively selected. DNA for the CDR3: TGTGCCAGCAGTAGGACAGGCCCAGGGGTGAGCGAGCAGTACTTC. This gives the protein CASSRTGPGVSEQYF.